This note documents a single T cell receptor beta chain sequence. This entry belongs to a study of blood T cell repertoires in COVID-19. Per the germline V gene, CDR1 is MNHEY and CDR2 is SVGAGI. Trimming cost V 4 bases and J 1 base; bases outside gene matches: 3. CDR3 size: 15 residues. The method was immunoSEQ multiplex PCR; TCRdb's version includes in-frame clones alone and lacks a portion of them. The profile shows about 120,000 clones, around 81% of them singletons. The J gene is TRBJ1-1, the V gene TRBV6-5; 10 bases are a match to TRBD1. The origin of this receptor is a woman aged 50 to 60 with acute or convalescent COVID-19. The sequencing input was peripheral blood. This CDR3 is CASSLGTGANTEAFF. As DNA, the CDR3 is TGTGCCAGCAGTTTAGGGACAGGGGCGAACACTGAAGCTTTCTTT.